There are many counts of the clone carrying this T cell receptor beta chain. Its target is not known. This entry comes from a study of CD8 T cells in ankylosing spondylitis. Quantitative 5'-RACE with molecular barcodes generated TCR beta libraries. TCRdb re-called the 5' RACE reads with MiXCR, one entry per CDR3 protein. Among some 95,000 distinct CDR3 sequences listed, just under 9% were seen once. Study results and caveats: Significantly higher representation of disease-linked clones was reported for matched ankylosing spondylitis synovial fluid. A number of the motif variants had already been described in reactive arthritis synovial fluid and blood.

Specimen: blood, either unsorted or a sorted T cell fraction (not recorded which). This clonotype originated in a male donor with ankylosing spondylitis or in good health (not recorded which).

The CDR3: CASSLVDTEAFF. The CDR3 nucleotides are TGTGCCAGCAGCTTAGTGGACACTGAAGCTTTCTTT. This rearrangement joins TRBV7-9 to TRBJ1-1, with no clear D. The germline V and J ends were trimmed by 1 base and 3 bases, with 3 bases remaining between them. Per germline, CDR1 SEHNR and CDR2 FQNEAQ (reference sequence). This CDR3 contains 12 residues.